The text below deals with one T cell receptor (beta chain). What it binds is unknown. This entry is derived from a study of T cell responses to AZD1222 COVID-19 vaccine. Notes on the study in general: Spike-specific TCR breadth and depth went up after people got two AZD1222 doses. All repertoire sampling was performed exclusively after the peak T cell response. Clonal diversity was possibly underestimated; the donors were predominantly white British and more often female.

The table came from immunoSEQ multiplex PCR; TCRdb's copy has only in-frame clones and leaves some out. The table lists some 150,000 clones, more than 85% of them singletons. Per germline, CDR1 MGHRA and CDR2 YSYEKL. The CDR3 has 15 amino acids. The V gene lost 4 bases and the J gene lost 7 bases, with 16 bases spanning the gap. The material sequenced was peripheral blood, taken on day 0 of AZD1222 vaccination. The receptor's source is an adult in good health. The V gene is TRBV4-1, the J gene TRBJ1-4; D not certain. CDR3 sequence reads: CASSLRGQRGEKLFF. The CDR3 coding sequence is TGCGCCAGCAGCCTCAGAGGCCAACGGGGTGAAAAACTGTTTTTT.